The 32 T cell receptor beta chains below come from one sample, sequenced in a study of early T cells in non-severe SARS-CoV-2 infection. TCRdb re-analysed the 5' RACE reads in MiXCR, keeping a single row per CDR3 protein. Of about 80,000 distinct CDR3 sequences in the sample, approximately 12% were seen once. The input for sequencing was whole blood, taken at baseline. These receptors all stem from an adult who was a healthcare worker with PCR-confirmed SARS-CoV-2 infection or an uninfected control (not recorded which). The donor label of this sample is uncertain.

This clonotype was detected a few times. This chain links TRBV18 with TRBJ1-2, with 9 bases aligning to TRBD1. Trimming removed 6 bases from V and 1 base from J; junction bases left unmatched: 6. The CDR3 sequence is 15 residues long. CDR1 and CDR2 from the germline V gene are KGHSH and LQKENI. This CDR3 reads CASSPGTGFNYGYTF. The CDR3 bases are TGTGCCAGCTCGCCCGGGACAGGGTTTAACTATGGCTACACCTTC. Drawing the rest from reference TRBV18 and TRBJ1-2, the complete variable domain is NAGVMQNPRHLVRRRGQEARLRCSPMKGHSHVYWYRQLPEEGLKFMVYLQKENIIDESGMPKERFSAEFPKEGPSILRIQQVVRGDSAAYFCASSPGTGFNYGYTFGSGTRLTVV.

This chain uses TRBV18 with TRBJ2-5; D is possibly TRBD2 (6 bases). The CDR3 runs to 14 residues. The germline V gene has CDR1 KGHSH and CDR2 LQKENI. V was trimmed by 1 base and J by 3 bases, leaving 9 bases between them. As DNA, the CDR3 is TGTGCCAGCTCACCACAGATAGCGGAAGAGACCCAGTACTTC. It is translated as CASSPQIAEETQYF.

This clonotype turned up a few times. The rearrangement links TRBV12-3 or TRBV12-4 to TRBJ2-7; the D is unclear. V lost 3 bases to trimming and J lost 4 bases, with 16 bases between them. The CDR3 has 15 residues. The CDR3 spells CASSFGLSMRYEQYF. The CDR3 DNA is TGTGCCAGCAGTTTTGGGTTAAGTATGAGGTACGAGCAGTACTTC.

This clonotype came up a few times. This chain links TRBV7-3 with TRBJ2-3, with D possibly TRBD1 on 6 matching bases. CDR1 and CDR2 (germline): SGHTA, FQGTGA. Trimming pared 1 base from V and 4 bases from J, leaving 9 bases between. The CDR3 is made up of 14 amino acids. CDR3 protein: CASSLRGPPDTQYF. In nucleotides, the CDR3 is TGTGCCAGCAGCTTAAGGGGGCCCCCAGATACGCAGTATTTT.

This clonotype was observed a few times. For the CDR3, the DNA is TGTGCCACCGCCACGGACGCATATGGGGACACTGAAGCTTTCTTT. This encodes CATATDAYGDTEAFF. The rearrangement uses TRBV10-3 and TRBJ1-1; no definite D call. This CDR3 region has 15 residues. Germline CDR1 is ENHRY and CDR2 is SYGVKD. Trimming stripped 10 bases from V and 3 bases from J, with 21 bases between.

This clonotype was detected only a few times. The J gene is TRBJ1-2, the V gene TRBV20-1; TRBD1 matches 11 bases. This CDR3 comprises 14 residues. Germline CDR1 DFQATT, CDR2 SNEGSKA (reference sequence). V lost 4 bases to trimming and J lost 6 bases; unmatched junction nucleotides: 7. The CDR3 reads CSATNRTGGHGYTF. CDR3 nucleotides: TGCAGTGCTACCAACCGGACAGGGGGCCATGGCTACACCTTC.

This CDR3 is CASSWTHTYNEQFF. In nucleotides, the CDR3 is TGTGCCAGCAGCTGGACCCACACCTACAATGAGCAGTTCTTC. This chain uses TRBV11-1 with TRBJ2-1, with no clear D. The CDR3 consists of 14 residues. The germline CDR1 and CDR2 sequences are SGHAT and FQDESV (reference sequence). V lost 4 bases, J lost 2 bases, and 9 bases lay in between. The variable domain in full, with the rest retrieved from reference TRBV11-1 and TRBJ2-1, is EAEVAQSPRYKITEKSQAVAFWCDPISGHATLYWYRQILGQGPELLVQFQDESVVDDSQLPKDRFSAERLKGVDSTLKIQPAELGDSAMYLCASSWTHTYNEQFFGPGTRLTVL.

The V and J genes are TRBV18 and TRBJ2-7; weak D call: TRBD1 (6 bases). V gave up 4 bases and J gave up 1 base, with 17 bases separating them. Per germline, CDR1 KGHSH and CDR2 LQKENI. CDR3 length equals 16 residues. The CDR3 here is CASSLTQDRYSYEQYF. The CDR3 DNA is TGTGCCAGCTCACTAACTCAAGACAGGTATTCCTACGAGCAGTACTTC.

There are many counts of this clonotype. The chain couples TRBV12-3 or TRBV12-4 to TRBJ2-7; 11 bases match TRBD1. Losses at the gene ends were 4 bases for V and 3 bases for J; bases not matched to a gene: 5. This CDR3 region has 15 residues. The CDR3 spells CASSSGQGARYEQYF. CDR3 sequence (DNA): TGTGCCAGCAGTTCCGGACAGGGGGCGCGCTACGAGCAGTACTTC.

The J gene is TRBJ1-1, the V gene TRBV30, with TRBD1 matching over 7 bases. Unmatched junction bases numbered 10, after V lost 2 bases and J lost 10 bases. This CDR3 region has 13 residues. Germline assignment: CDR1 GTSNPN and CDR2 SVGIG (reference sequence). Here the CDR3 DNA reads TGTGCCTGGAGTCCAGACAGGGTCGGTGCAGCTTTCTTT. Translated: CAWSPDRVGAAFF. The full variable domain, rest sourced from reference TRBV30 and TRBJ1-1, is SQTIHQWPATLVQPVGSPLSLECTVEGTSNPNLYWYRQAAGRGLQLLFYSVGIGQISSEVPQNLSASRPQDRQFILSSKKLLLSDSGFYLCAWSPDRVGAAFFGQGTRLTVV.

The genes are TRBV5-1 and TRBJ1-1; D is unresolved. CDR3 size: 13 residues. V was trimmed by 6 bases and J by 1 base, leaving 10 bases between them. CDR1 and CDR2 from the germline V gene are SGHRS and YFSETQ. The CDR3 protein is CASKDPSNTEAFF. The CDR3, as DNA: TGCGCCAGCAAGGACCCTTCGAACACTGAAGCTTTCTTT.

This clonotype turned up a few times. The chain employs TRBV5-4 and TRBJ2-3; 7 bases line up with TRBD2. CDR3 length equals 14 residues. V dropped 9 bases and J dropped 2; count of bases not matched to a gene: 9. Germline CDR1 SGHNT, CDR2 YYREEE (reference sequence). DNA for the CDR3: TGTGCCACATCTTCGGGACTATCCACAGATACGCAGTATTTT. Its protein is CATSSGLSTDTQYF.

This clonotype was seen only a few times. This rearrangement joins TRBV12-3 or TRBV12-4 to TRBJ2-2, with D uncertain. The length of the CDR3 is 13 residues. V was trimmed by 6 bases and J by 7 bases, leaving 12 bases between them. CDR3 region: CASSRDPYGELFF. The CDR3 nucleotides are TGTGCCAGCAGCCGTGACCCCTACGGGGAGCTGTTTTTT.

This clonotype was counted ten times or more. The chain is built from TRBV5-1 and TRBJ2-5; D is possibly TRBD2 (5 bases). The germline V and J ends were trimmed by 0 bases and 3 bases, with 9 bases remaining between them. In germline, CDR1 is SGHRS, CDR2 YFSETQ. The CDR3 consists of 14 residues. CDR3 nucleotides: TGCGCCAGCAGCTTGGAGTTTAGCGAAGAGACCCAGTACTTC. Protein: CASSLEFSEETQYF.

At least ten counts were recorded for this clonotype. CDR3 coding DNA: TGTGCCAGCAGCCGGGACCATCGGGCTGGTGCCCCGGTTAATGAGCAGTTCTTC. Its translation is CASSRDHRAGAPVNEQFF. The chain has TRBV6-4 and TRBJ2-1, with D perhaps TRBD1 or TRBD2 (5 bases each). Germline V gene sequence: CDR1 MRHNA, CDR2 SNTAGT. CDR3 length: 18 amino acids. V was trimmed by 6 bases and J by 7 bases, leaving 28 bases between them.

This clonotype has at least ten counts. The J gene is TRBJ2-7, the V gene TRBV2; TRBD1 matches 7 bases. The length of the CDR3 is 16 residues. V lost 4 bases, J lost 10 bases, and 19 bases stayed unmatched. Per germline, CDR1 SNHLY and CDR2 FYNNEI. In nucleotides, the CDR3 is TGTGCCAGCAGTGGATCCAAAGGTATGACAGGGCAGGATCAGTACTTC. Translation: CASSGSKGMTGQDQYF.

The chain uses TRBV2 and TRBJ2-1, with 13 bases lining up with TRBD2. Trimming took 1 base from V and 7 from J; bases not matched to a gene: 4. Germline V lookup: CDR1 SNHLY, CDR2 FYNNEI. The CDR3 sequence is 16 residues long. CDR3 loop: CASSEEGLAGSNEQFF. The CDR3 DNA is TGTGCCAGCAGTGAAGAGGGACTAGCGGGATCTAATGAGCAGTTCTTC.

This clonotype was observed a few times. The V and J genes are TRBV15 and TRBJ2-5, with TRBD1 identical over 9 bases. Germline V CDR1 and CDR2: LNHNV, YYDKDF (reference sequence). V shed 5 bases, J shed 3 bases, and the junction held 4 bases outside the gene matches. The CDR3 contains 14 residues. CDR3 nucleotide sequence: TGTGCCACCAGCTCCCGGACAGGGGAAGAGACCCAGTACTTC. As protein: CATSSRTGEETQYF.

Only a few counts were recorded for this clonotype. This chain uses TRBV4-1 with TRBJ2-5, with 8 positions matching TRBD2. Unmatched junction bases numbered 12, after V lost 2 bases and J lost 7 bases. Germline values: CDR1 MGHRA, CDR2 YSYEKL. This CDR3 region has 16 residues. The CDR3 DNA reads TGCGCCAGCAGCCAAAAACTAGCGGATCAACGGGGGACCCAGTACTTC. The encoded protein is CASSQKLADQRGTQYF.

This clonotype has a count of ten or more. The chain employs TRBV20-1 and TRBJ2-7, with D possibly matching TRBD2 (6 bases). Germline loops: CDR1 DFQATT, CDR2 SNEGSKA (reference sequence). The CDR3 is made up of 11 amino acids. V was shortened by 4 bases and J by 6 bases, with 10 bases between the two germline ends. DNA of the CDR3: TGCAGTGCTAACGGGGGTGGCGAGCAGTACTTC. This sequence encodes CSANGGGEQYF.

The chain links TRBV7-2 to TRBJ2-3; D not resolved. The germline V gene encodes CDR1 SGHTA and CDR2 FQGNSA. Trimming removed 5 bases at V and 6 bases at J, with 18 bases between. The CDR3 spans 15 residues. CDR3 sequence (DNA): TGTGCCAGCAGCCCCGAGGCGTTAGGGCCGGATACGCAGTATTTT. It translates to CASSPEALGPDTQYF.

In its sample, this clonotype was seen a few times. The chain carries TRBV9 and TRBJ2-5; tentatively, D is TRBD1 (6 bases). Between the trimmed V and J ends, which lost 0 bases and 4 bases, there was a span of 7 bases. The germline CDR1 and CDR2 sequences are SGDLS and YYNGEE. CDR3 length equals 13 residues. The CDR3 region is CASSVAGAETQYF. DNA for the CDR3: TGTGCCAGCAGCGTAGCAGGGGCAGAGACCCAGTACTTC.

This clonotype was seen more than once but under ten times. The chain recombines TRBV11-1 with TRBJ1-1; D unresolved. CDR3 length equals 12 residues. CDR1 and CDR2 (germline): SGHAT, FQDESV (reference sequence). The V gene lost 5 bases and the J gene lost 5 bases, with 9 bases spanning the gap. Written as DNA, the CDR3 is TGTGCCAGCAGCCCAACCAGGACTGAAGCTTTCTTT. Residues: CASSPTRTEAFF.

This clonotype showed up many times. The V and J genes are TRBV7-3 and TRBJ2-5; weak D call: TRBD2 (6 bases). Trimming removed 5 bases from V and 4 bases from J, with 17 bases in between. This CDR3 is built from 15 residues. Germline V gene data show CDR1 as SGHTA and CDR2 as FQGTGA. Written as DNA, the CDR3 is TGTGCCAGCAGCGCATCGGGACTCCAGGGAGAGACCCAGTACTTC. Encoded protein: CASSASGLQGETQYF. The full variable domain, its missing parts supplied by reference TRBV7-3 and TRBJ2-5, is GAGVSQTPSNKVTEKGKYVELRCDPISGHTALYWYRQSLGQGPEFLIYFQGTGAADDSGLPNDRFFAVRPEGSVSTLKIQRTERGDSAVYLCASSASGLQGETQYFGPGTRLLVL.

This clonotype was counted a few times. The rearrangement uses TRBV20-1 and TRBJ2-7; 11 bases match TRBD1. This CDR3 comprises 13 residues. Trimming took 7 bases from V and 3 from J; bases not matched to a gene: 5. The V gene's germline CDR1 is DFQATT and CDR2 SNEGSKA (reference sequence). The CDR3 DNA reads TGCAGTGGAAAAGGGACAGGGGGCTACGAGCAGTACTTC. This translates into CSGKGTGGYEQYF.

This chain uses TRBV5-1 with TRBJ2-7; tentative D call: TRBD2 (6 bases). Germline assignment: CDR1 SGHRS and CDR2 YFSETQ. Deletions cut 8 bases from V and 5 bases from J, with 23 bases between. This CDR3 comprises 15 residues. The CDR3 DNA reads as TGCGCCAGTACAATTTTTCCGGGACTCCATGACGAGCAGTACTTC. It yields the protein CASTIFPGLHDEQYF.

This clonotype was counted ten times or more. The rearrangement joins TRBV20-1 to TRBJ2-2; TRBD1 aligns across 10 bases. This CDR3 comprises 16 residues. Germline V gives CDR1 DFQATT, CDR2 SNEGSKA (reference sequence). Germline trimming cut 0 bases from V and 8 bases from J; bases unmatched to any gene: 9. DNA for the CDR3: TGCAGTGCTAGAGATGGTCGGACAGGGGGACGAGGGGAGCTGTTTTTT. This encodes CSARDGRTGGRGELFF.

The rearrangement links TRBV7-2 to TRBJ2-1, with D unclear. CDR1 SGHTA and CDR2 FQGNSA come from the germline V gene. The ends were cut back, 2 bases at V and 9 bases at J, with 11 bases in the middle. The CDR3 length is 13 residues. The CDR3 is CASSLSSKAEQFF. In DNA, the CDR3 is TGTGCCAGCAGCTTAAGCTCTAAGGCTGAGCAGTTCTTC.

This clonotype was detected only a few times. The J gene is TRBJ2-3, the V gene TRBV9, with 8 bases fitting TRBD2. V shed 4 bases and J 0 bases; nucleotides not matched to a gene: 10. The CDR3 contains 17 residues. Germline values: CDR1 SGDLS, CDR2 YYNGEE. The CDR3 nucleotides are TGTGCCAGCAGCTTACCGGTTGCGGGGGGTAGCACAGATACGCAGTATTTT. Translation: CASSLPVAGGSTDTQYF.

V is TRBV27 and J is TRBJ1-2, with 7 positions matching TRBD1. From germline, CDR1 is MNHEY and CDR2 SMNVEV (reference sequence). After removal of 2 bases from V and 2 bases from J, the junction contained 11 bases not matched to a gene. The CDR3 runs 17 residues. CDR3 bases: TGTGCCAGCAGTTTAAATTGGGGGGACAGCCCAAACTATGGCTACACCTTC. The encoded protein is CASSLNWGDSPNYGYTF.

The rearrangement joins TRBV20-1 to TRBJ2-3; D gene ambiguous. Trimming cost V 6 bases and J 0 bases, with 1 base left between them. The CDR3 length is 10 residues. The germline CDR1 and CDR2 sequences are DFQATT and SNEGSKA (reference sequence). The CDR3, as DNA: TGCAGTGCCAGCACAGATACGCAGTATTTT. Protein product: CSASTDTQYF.

This chain uses TRBV5-6 with TRBJ2-7, with D uncertain. The V end lost 4 bases, the J end lost 3 bases, and 8 bases lay between the germline ends. From germline, CDR1 is SGHDT and CDR2 YYEEEE. CDR3 length equals 12 residues. The CDR3 sequence: CASSIGLYEQYF. The DNA for the CDR3 is TGTGCCAGCAGCATTGGCCTCTACGAGCAGTACTTC. The whole variable domain, remainder taken from reference TRBV5-6 and TRBJ2-7, is DAGVTQSPTHLIKTRGQQVTLRCSPKSGHDTVSWYQQALGQGPQFIFQYYEEEERQRGNFPDRFSGHQFPNYSSELNVNALLLGDSALYLCASSIGLYEQYFGPGTRLTVT.